This T cell receptor (beta chain) was profiled in a study of T cells in tumors after PD-1 blockade. The study, taken as a whole, reports: Two pre-treatment samples showed no clonal replacement between them. Some novel exhausted tumor clones appeared in pre-treatment blood, suggesting peripheral recruitment.

As concerns this clone: The target antigen is unknown.

The CDR3 totals 13 residues. Per the germline V gene, CDR1 is SGHTA and CDR2 is FQGTGA. Trimming took 1 base from V and 1 from J, leaving 4 bases between them. Each patient got pembrolizumab 200 mg every 3 weeks or cemiplimab 350 mg every 2 weeks. Some clones are missing from TCRdb's copy, which holds only in-frame ones; the method was immunoSEQ multiplex PCR. The table lists 11,000 to 15,000 clones, about 63% of them singletons. Sequencing used tumor tissue, obtained after anti-PD-1 treatment. The chain carries TRBV7-3 and TRBJ1-1, with D hard to call. The TCR comes from a human donor with cutaneous squamous cell carcinoma. CDR3 sequence reads: CASSLSENTEAFF. CDR3 nucleotide sequence: TGTGCCAGCAGCTTAAGTGAGAACACTGAAGCTTTCTTT.